This TCR beta chain originates from a study of cytomegalovirus exposure and HLA in healthy donors. PCR employed 60 Vbeta and 13 Jbeta primers. Sequencing used immunoSEQ multiplex PCR; TCRdb keeps in-frame clones, though not all of them. The table has 180,000 or so clones, more than 70% seen once. Germline CDR1 and CDR2: SGHNT and YYREEE (reference sequence). This CDR3 is 19 amino acids long. V trimming: 0 bases; J trimming: 7 bases; junction bases outside the gene matches: 20. Study findings and constraints: TCR beta V- and J-gene trimming, according to a later analysis, was linked to a missense DCLRE1C variant.

Points on this clone: No antigen is known for it.

The material sequenced was PBMCs. J is TRBJ1-2 and V is TRBV5-4; 8 nucleotides agree with TRBD1. The sequence was obtained from a woman in her thirties or forties in good health and CMV-seropositive. Here the CDR3 DNA reads TGTGCCAGCAGCTTGGCAGGGGGCGCCTCCGGCTTGGGTTCCATTGGCTACACCTTC. Amino acids: CASSLAGGASGLGSIGYTF.